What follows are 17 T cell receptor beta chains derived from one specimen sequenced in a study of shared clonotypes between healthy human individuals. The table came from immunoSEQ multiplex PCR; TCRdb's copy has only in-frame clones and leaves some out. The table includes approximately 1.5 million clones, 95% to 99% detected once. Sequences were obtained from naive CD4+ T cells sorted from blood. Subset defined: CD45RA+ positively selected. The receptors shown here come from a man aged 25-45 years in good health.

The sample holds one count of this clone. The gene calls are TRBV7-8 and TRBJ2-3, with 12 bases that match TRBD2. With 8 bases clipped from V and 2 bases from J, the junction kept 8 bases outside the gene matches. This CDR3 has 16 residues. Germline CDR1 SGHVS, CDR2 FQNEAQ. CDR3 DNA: TGTGCCAGCGACCGGACTAGCGGGATTACCACAGATACGCAGTATTTT. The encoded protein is CASDRTSGITTDTQYF. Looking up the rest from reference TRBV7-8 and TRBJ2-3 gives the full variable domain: GAGVSQSPRYKVAKRGQDVALRCDPISGHVSLFWYQQALGQGPEFLTYFQNEAQLDKSGLPSDRFFAERPEGSVSTLKIQRTQQEDSAVYLCASDRTSGITTDTQYFGPGTRLTVL.

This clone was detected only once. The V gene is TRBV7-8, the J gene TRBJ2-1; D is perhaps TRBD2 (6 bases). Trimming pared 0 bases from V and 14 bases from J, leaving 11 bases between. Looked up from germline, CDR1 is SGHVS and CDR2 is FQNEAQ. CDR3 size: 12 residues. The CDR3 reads CASSLAGGKEFF. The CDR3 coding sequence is TGTGCCAGCAGCTTAGCGGGCGGGAAAGAGTTCTTC. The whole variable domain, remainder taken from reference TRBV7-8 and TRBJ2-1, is GAGVSQSPRYKVAKRGQDVALRCDPISGHVSLFWYQQALGQGPEFLTYFQNEAQLDKSGLPSDRFFAERPEGSVSTLKIQRTQQEDSAVYLCASSLAGGKEFFGPGTRLTVL.

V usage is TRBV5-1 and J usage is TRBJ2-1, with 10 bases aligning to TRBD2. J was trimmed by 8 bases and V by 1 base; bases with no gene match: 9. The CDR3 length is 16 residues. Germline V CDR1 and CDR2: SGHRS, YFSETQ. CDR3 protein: CASSLSLAGVRHEQFF. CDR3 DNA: TGCGCCAGCAGCTTGTCGCTAGCGGGAGTCCGCCATGAGCAGTTCTTC.

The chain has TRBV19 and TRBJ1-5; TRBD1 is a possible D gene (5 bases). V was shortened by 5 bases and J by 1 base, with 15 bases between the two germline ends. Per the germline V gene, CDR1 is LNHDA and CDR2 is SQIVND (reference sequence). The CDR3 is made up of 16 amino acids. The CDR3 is CASSALGTFSNQPQHF. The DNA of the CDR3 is TGTGCCAGTAGTGCCCTAGGGACGTTCAGCAATCAGCCCCAGCATTTT.

The CDR3 DNA sequence: TGCGCCAGCAGTGAGTCGGGGCGGGGAGAGACCCAGTACTTC. Its translation is CASSESGRGETQYF. The chain has TRBV10-1 and TRBJ2-5; a possible D gene is TRBD2 (6 bases). CDR1 and CDR2 (germline): WNHNN, SYGVQD (reference sequence). This CDR3 is built from 14 residues. V lost 0 bases to trimming and J lost 4 bases, with 9 bases between them.

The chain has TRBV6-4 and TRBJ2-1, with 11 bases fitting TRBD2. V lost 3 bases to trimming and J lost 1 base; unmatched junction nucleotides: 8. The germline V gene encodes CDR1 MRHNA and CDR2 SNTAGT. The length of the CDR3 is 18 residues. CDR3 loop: CASSEALTSGTSYNEQFF. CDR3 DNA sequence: TGTGCCAGCAGTGAGGCTCTGACTAGCGGGACATCCTACAATGAGCAGTTCTTC.

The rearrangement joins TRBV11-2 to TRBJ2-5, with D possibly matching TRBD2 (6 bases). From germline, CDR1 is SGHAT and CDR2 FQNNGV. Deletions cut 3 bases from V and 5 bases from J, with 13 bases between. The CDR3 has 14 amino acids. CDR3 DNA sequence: TGTGCCAGCAGCTTCATTAGCGGCTGGGAGACCCAGTACTTC. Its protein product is CASSFISGWETQYF.

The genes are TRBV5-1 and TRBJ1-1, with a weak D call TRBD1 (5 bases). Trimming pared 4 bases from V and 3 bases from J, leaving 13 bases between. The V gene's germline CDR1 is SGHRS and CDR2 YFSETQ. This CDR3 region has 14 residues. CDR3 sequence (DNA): TGCGCCAGCAGCGCCGGGACGGGAGACACTGAAGCTTTCTTT. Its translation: CASSAGTGDTEAFF.

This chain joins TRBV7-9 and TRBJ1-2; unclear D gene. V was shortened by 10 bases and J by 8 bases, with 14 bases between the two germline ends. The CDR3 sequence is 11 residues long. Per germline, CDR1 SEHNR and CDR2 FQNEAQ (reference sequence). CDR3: CANKPMRGYTF. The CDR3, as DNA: TGTGCCAACAAACCAATGAGAGGCTACACCTTC.

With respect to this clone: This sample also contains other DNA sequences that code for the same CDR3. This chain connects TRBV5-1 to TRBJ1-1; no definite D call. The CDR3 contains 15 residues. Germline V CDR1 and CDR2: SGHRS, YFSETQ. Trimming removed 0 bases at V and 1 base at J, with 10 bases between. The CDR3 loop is CASSLAWAGNTEAFF. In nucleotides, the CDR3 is TGCGCCAGCAGCTTGGCCTGGGCAGGGAACACTGAAGCTTTCTTT.

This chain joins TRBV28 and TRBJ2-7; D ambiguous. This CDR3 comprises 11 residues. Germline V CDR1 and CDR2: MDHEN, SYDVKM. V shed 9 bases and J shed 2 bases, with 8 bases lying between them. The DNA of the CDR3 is TGTGCCAGTCTCGGGCCCTACGAGCAGTACTTC. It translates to CASLGPYEQYF.

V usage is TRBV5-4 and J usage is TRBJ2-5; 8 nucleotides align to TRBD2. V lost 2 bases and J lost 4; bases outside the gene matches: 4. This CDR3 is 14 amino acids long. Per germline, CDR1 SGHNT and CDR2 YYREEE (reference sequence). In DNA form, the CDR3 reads TGTGCCAGCAGCTTAAGCGGGAGTATAGAGACCCAGTACTTC. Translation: CASSLSGSIETQYF.

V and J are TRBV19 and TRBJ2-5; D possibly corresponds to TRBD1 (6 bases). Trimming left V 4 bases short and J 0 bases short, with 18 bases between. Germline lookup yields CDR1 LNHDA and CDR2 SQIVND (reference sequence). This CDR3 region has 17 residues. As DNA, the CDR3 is TGTGCCAGTAGTAGAACGAGTAGGGGGATCGACCAAGAGACCCAGTACTTC. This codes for CASSRTSRGIDQETQYF.

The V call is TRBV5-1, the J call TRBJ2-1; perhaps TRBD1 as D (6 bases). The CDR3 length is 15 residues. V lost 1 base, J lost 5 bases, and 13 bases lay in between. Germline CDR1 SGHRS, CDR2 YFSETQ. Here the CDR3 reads CASSLLGGRNNEQFF. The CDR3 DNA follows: TGCGCCAGCAGCTTGTTAGGGGGACGGAACAATGAGCAGTTCTTC.

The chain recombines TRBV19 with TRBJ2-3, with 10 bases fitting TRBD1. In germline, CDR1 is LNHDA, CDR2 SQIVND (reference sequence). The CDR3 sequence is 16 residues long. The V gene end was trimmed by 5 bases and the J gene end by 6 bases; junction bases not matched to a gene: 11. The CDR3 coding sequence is TGTGCCAGTAGTCCCGGAGACAGGGGGCATCGGGATACGCAGTATTTT. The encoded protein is CASSPGDRGHRDTQYF.

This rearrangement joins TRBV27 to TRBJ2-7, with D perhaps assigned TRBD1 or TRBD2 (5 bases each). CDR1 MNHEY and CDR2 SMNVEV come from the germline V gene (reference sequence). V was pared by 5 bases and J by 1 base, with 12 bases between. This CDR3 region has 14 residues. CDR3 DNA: TGTGCCAGCAGTCGGGACCGTAAGTCCTACGAGCAGTACTTC. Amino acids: CASSRDRKSYEQYF.

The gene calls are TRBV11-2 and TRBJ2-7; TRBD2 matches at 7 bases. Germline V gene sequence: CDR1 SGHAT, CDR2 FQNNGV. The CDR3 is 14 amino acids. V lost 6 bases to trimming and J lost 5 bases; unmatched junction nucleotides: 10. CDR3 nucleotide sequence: TGTGCCAGCAGTGATATGGTGCGGGAGAACGAGCAGTACTTC. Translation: CASSDMVRENEQYF.